This T cell receptor (beta chain) was documented in a study of blood T cell repertoires in COVID-19. Across the study: The United States, Italy and Spain provided the acute and convalescent COVID-19 samples. Nucleic acid was either cDNA or gDNA, and it came from T cells, B-cell-depleted T cells, or PBMCs.

One Seattle source followed patients from active infection through their disease course. CDR1 and CDR2 (germline): SQVTM, ANQGSEA. CDR3 length: 13 amino acids. Trimming removed 3 bases from V and 1 base from J, with 9 bases in between. The authors' processing: Counts of nucleated cells, estimated from reference gene primer amplification, were obtained. Assay: immunoSEQ multiplex PCR; the TCRdb copy retains only in-frame clones and omits some. V, J and clone size are those of that table, while D and trimming were read from the DNA. The repertoire holds 300,000 or so clones, with roughly nine tenths as singletons.

Sample: peripheral blood. The TCR was taken from a woman aged 25 to 45 with COVID-19, enrolled during active disease. The V call is TRBV29-1, the J call TRBJ1-1; D gene unclear. The CDR3 region is CSVEVGGNTEAFF. The CDR3 DNA reads as TGCAGCGTTGAGGTGGGAGGGAACACTGAAGCTTTCTTT.